This T cell receptor beta chain came from a study of CXCR3-negative and CXCR3-positive naive CD8 T cells (dated by TCRdb to between 2018 and 2021). Background on the whole study: About 150 million TRB reads were obtained in total, roughly 1.5 +/- 0.3 million reads per library. The diversity and physicochemical repertoire analyses included eleven to twelve donors pooled from two independent experiments. TRBV-TRBJ cluster analysis included naive subsets from roughly 5 donors and memory cells from 3 donors.

Worth noting for this clonotype: No antigen is known for it.

TCRdb lists the instrument as NextSeq 550. The Human TCR Profiling Kit (MiLaboratory) was used to make UMI-labeled 5' RACE TRB cDNA libraries. cDNA synthesis used the entire amount of extracted RNA, and PCR amplification then used the entire amount of cDNA produced. The libraries were made side by side, with each library going through the same number of PCR cycles. Concerning the study's data processing: MIGEC and MiXCR extracted about 53,000 +/- 10,000 unique UMI-labeled TRB cDNA molecules per library, requiring at least two reads per UMI. On average, each library contained about 40,000 +/- 10,000 functional in-frame TRB CDR3 nucleotide clonotypes without stop codons. Diversity metrics, including normalized Shannon-Wiener and Chao1, were computed in VDJtools after downsampling to 5000 UMI-labeled TRB molecules per sample. For the central five CDR3 residues, VDJtools calculated physicochemical properties weighted by clonotype size, namely interaction energy, strength, volume and Kidera factor 4. Based on TCRdb reprocessing of the reads, there is one entry per CDR3 protein sequence, and DNA is missing. TCRdb, not the original authors, processed these V and J calls. For this sample, the table gives around 140,000 distinct CDR3 sequences. The ten largest clones capture around 0.41% of the sample.

The CDR3 goes from the cysteine to the phenylalanine over 18 residues. The entry carries no DNA sequence. Per the germline V gene, SGHAT is the CDR1 and FQNNGV is the CDR2. Overall study outcomes, separate from this receptor: TRB CDR3s from CXCR3-positive naive cells showed higher hydrophobicity (lower Kidera factor 4), lower energy, and higher strength and volume indices than CXCR3-negative naive cells. Freshly isolated PBMCs were used for most assays because CXCR3 expression partially decreased after cryopreservation. Repertoire diversity was comparably high in both naive subsets but much lower in memory CD8+ T cells. Because surface CD5, which has been linked to self-reactivity in mice, was comparable between naive subsets, TCR interaction strength was also inferred from TRB CDR3 physicochemical properties. Similar TRBV-TRBJ usage was shown by naive CXCR3-negative and CXCR3-positive cells from the same donor, whereas distinct patterns were shown by memory cells.

Each CD8+ T cell subset was flow-sorted in triplicate, and 250,000 to 350,000 cells per subset were placed directly into RLT lysis buffer. Naive CD8+ T cells were defined stringently as CD45RO-CCR7+CD27+CD95- to exclude memory contaminants. Standard density gradient centrifugation was used to isolate peripheral blood mononuclear cells from buffy coats. A FACSAria III was used to flow-sort naive CXCR3-negative and CXCR3-positive CD8+ T cells. An RNeasy Mini Kit was used to extract total RNA from the sorted cells. Input material: naive CXCR3+ CD8+ T cells from blood. In the paper's terms, the cell subset or site label means: CD45RO-CCR7+CD27+CD95- naive CD8+ T cells expressing CXCR3 (TNR3+). The chain is made from TRBV11-2 and TRBJ2-5; there is no DNA to check the TCRdb D call of TRBD1. The TCR was taken from a human donor in good health. Some clones in this sample may be carry-over from other donors' samples. CDR3 region: CASSLGLGQGSLGETQYF.